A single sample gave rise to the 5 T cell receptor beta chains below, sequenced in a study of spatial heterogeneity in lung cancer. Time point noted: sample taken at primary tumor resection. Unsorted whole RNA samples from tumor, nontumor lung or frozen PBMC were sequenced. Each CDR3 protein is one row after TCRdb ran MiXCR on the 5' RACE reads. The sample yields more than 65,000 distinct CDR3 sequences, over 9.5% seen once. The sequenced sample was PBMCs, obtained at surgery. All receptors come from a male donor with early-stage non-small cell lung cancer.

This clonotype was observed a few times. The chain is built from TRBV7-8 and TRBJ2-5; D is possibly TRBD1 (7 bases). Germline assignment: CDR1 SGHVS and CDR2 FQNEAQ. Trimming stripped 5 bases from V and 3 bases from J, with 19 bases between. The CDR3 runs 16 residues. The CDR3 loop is CASSPRQGGEEETQYF. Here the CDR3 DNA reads TGTGCCAGCAGCCCCAGACAGGGCGGGGAAGAAGAGACCCAGTACTTC.

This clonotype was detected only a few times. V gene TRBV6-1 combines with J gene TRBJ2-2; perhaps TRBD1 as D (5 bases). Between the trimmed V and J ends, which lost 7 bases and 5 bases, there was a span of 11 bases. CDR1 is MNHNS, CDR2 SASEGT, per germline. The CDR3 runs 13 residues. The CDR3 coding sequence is TGTGCCAGCACAGGGTCATTGACCGGGGAGCTGTTTTTT. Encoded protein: CASTGSLTGELFF.

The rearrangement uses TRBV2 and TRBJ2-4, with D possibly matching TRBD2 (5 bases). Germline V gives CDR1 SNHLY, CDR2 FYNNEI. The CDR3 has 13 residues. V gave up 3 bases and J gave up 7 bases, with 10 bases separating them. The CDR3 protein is CASSESGPNIQYF. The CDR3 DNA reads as TGTGCCAGCAGTGAGAGCGGTCCCAACATTCAGTACTTC. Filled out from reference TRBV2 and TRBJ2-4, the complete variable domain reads EPEVTQTPSHQVTQMGQEVILRCVPISNHLYFYWYRQILGQKVEFLVSFYNNEISEKSEIFDDQFSVERPDGSNFTLKIRSTKLEDSAMYFCASSESGPNIQYFGAGTRLSVL.

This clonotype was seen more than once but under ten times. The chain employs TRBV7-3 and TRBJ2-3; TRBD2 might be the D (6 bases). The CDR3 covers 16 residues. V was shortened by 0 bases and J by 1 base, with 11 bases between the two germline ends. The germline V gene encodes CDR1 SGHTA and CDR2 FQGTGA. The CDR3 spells CASSLTKGGGTDTQYF. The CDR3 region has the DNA TGTGCCAGCAGCTTAACTAAGGGCGGGGGCACAGATACGCAGTATTTT. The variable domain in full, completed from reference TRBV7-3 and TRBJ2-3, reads GAGVSQTPSNKVTEKGKYVELRCDPISGHTALYWYRQSLGQGPEFLIYFQGTGAADDSGLPNDRFFAVRPEGSVSTLKIQRTERGDSAVYLCASSLTKGGGTDTQYFGPGTRLTVL.

In DNA, the CDR3 is TGTGCCAGCAGTGACACCAGGGGGCAGCTGTTTTTT. Translated: CASSDTRGQLFF. The V call is TRBV27, the J call TRBJ2-2, with 8 bases lining up with TRBD1. The J segment lost 12 bases and the V segment lost 5 bases, leaving 5 bases of the junction unmatched. The CDR3 runs 12 residues. The V gene's germline CDR1 is MNHEY and CDR2 SMNVEV (reference sequence).